The next 15 T cell receptor beta chains were all read from a single sample in a study of human T cells and chemical hapten exposure. Using its own MiXCR run on the RACE reads, TCRdb lists one record per CDR3 protein. The sample shows 27,000 or so distinct CDR3 sequences, approximately 9% of them seen only once. The time point: patch test 2, 6 weeks after DPC sensitization. The treatment: therapeutic diphenylcyclopropenone sensitization with weekly scalp DPC. Material: whole blood, obtained in connection with sensitization to the hapten diphenylcyclopropenone (DPC). The receptors derive from a man between 25 and 39 years old with alopecia areata. Some clones in this sample may be carry-over from other donors' samples.

The chain combines TRBV6-2 or TRBV6-3 with TRBJ2-6; no reliable D call. There are 15 residues in the CDR3. V was trimmed by 0 bases and J by 2 bases, leaving 5 bases between them. Germline V gene data show CDR1 as MNHEY and CDR2 as SVGEGT. The CDR3 is CASSYSSPGANVLTF. The CDR3 DNA reads as TGTGCCAGCAGTTACTCGAGCCCTGGGGCCAACGTCCTGACTTTC.

This sequence joins TRBV2 and TRBJ1-5; 8 nucleotides line up with TRBD1. The CDR3 consists of 15 residues. Germline V gene data show CDR1 as SNHLY and CDR2 as FYNNEI. V shed 8 bases and J 2 bases; nucleotides not matched to a gene: 8. The CDR3: CASSEQTGGNQPQHF. Written as DNA, the CDR3 is TGTGCCAGCTCAGAACAGACAGGGGGCAATCAGCCCCAGCATTTT.

This clonotype was recorded at least ten times. V is TRBV4-1 and J is TRBJ2-1; D is uncertain. Deletions cut 0 bases from V and 6 bases from J, with 15 bases between. The CDR3 spans 16 residues. Germline V gives CDR1 MGHRA, CDR2 YSYEKL. The CDR3 protein is CASSQDKWSTVNEQFF. CDR3 in DNA: TGCGCCAGCAGCCAAGATAAGTGGTCCACTGTCAATGAGCAGTTCTTC.

This clonotype appeared many times. The chain joins TRBV2 to TRBJ1-5; D is undetermined. This CDR3 has 15 amino acids. V shed 6 bases and J shed 2 bases, with 14 bases lying between them. The germline CDR1 and CDR2 sequences are SNHLY and FYNNEI. DNA of the CDR3: TGTGCCAGCAGGGAGTTGGGTGGCGGCAATCAGCCCCAGCATTTT. Its protein is CASRELGGGNQPQHF.

This clonotype was detected many times. The rearrangement uses TRBV4-2 and TRBJ2-7; maybe TRBD2 (6 bases). CDR1 LGHNA and CDR2 YNFKEQ come from the germline V gene. V lost 3 bases to trimming and J lost 2 bases, with 8 bases between them. The CDR3 is made up of 13 amino acids. CDR3 DNA sequence: TGTGCCAGCAGCCAGGGGGGTACCTACGAGCAGTACTTC. Translating gives CASSQGGTYEQYF.

This clonotype has at least ten counts. The chain carries TRBV5-1 and TRBJ2-5; D is uncertain. CDR3 size: 11 residues. The germline gives CDR1 SGHRS, CDR2 YFSETQ. V lost 6 bases and J 2 bases, leaving 5 bases between the germline ends. In nucleotides, the CDR3 is TGCGCCAGCACAAGTCAAGAGACCCAGTACTTC. Its translation is CASTSQETQYF.

This clonotype was seen many times. The rearrangement uses TRBV29-1 and TRBJ1-1; tentative D call: TRBD1 (6 bases). Per germline, CDR1 SQVTM and CDR2 ANQGSEA. The CDR3 has 12 residues. The ends were cut back, 7 bases at V and 5 bases at J, with 14 bases in the middle. For the CDR3, the DNA is TGCAGCGCCTCACTAGGGGGGACTGAAGCTTTCTTT. Translated: CSASLGGTEAFF.

This rearrangement joins TRBV12-3 or TRBV12-4 to TRBJ1-5; the D gene is possibly TRBD1 (5 bases). V dropped 6 bases and J dropped 2 bases, with 11 bases sitting between them. The CDR3 covers 14 residues. This chain's CDR3 is CASRKGEGNQPQHF. CDR3 DNA sequence: TGTGCCAGCAGAAAAGGGGAAGGCAATCAGCCCCAGCATTTT.

The chain uses TRBV9 and TRBJ2-5, with 11 bases matching TRBD2. V shed 4 bases and J 5 bases; nucleotides not matched to a gene: 7. The V gene's germline CDR1 is SGDLS and CDR2 YYNGEE. This CDR3 comprises 15 residues. The CDR3 region is CASSLGLAVGETQYF. The CDR3 DNA follows: TGTGCCAGCAGCTTGGGACTAGCGGTCGGGGAGACCCAGTACTTC.

This clonotype was counted many times. The chain couples TRBV2 to TRBJ2-2; TRBD1 agrees at 9 bases. The CDR3 runs to 16 residues. Losses at the gene ends were 8 bases for V and 6 bases for J; bases not matched to a gene: 13. The germline gives CDR1 SNHLY, CDR2 FYNNEI. The CDR3 region has the DNA TGTGCCAGCCAAGCGCCGGGACAGGGTTACGCCGGGGAGCTGTTTTTT. Protein: CASQAPGQGYAGELFF.

J is TRBJ1-4 and V is TRBV29-1; D call uncertain. CDR3 length: 15 amino acids. Trimming removed 6 bases from V and 0 bases from J, with 14 bases in between. Germline V lookup: CDR1 SQVTM, CDR2 ANQGSEA. The CDR3 sequence is CSVTDGVATNEKLFF. DNA for the CDR3: TGCAGCGTAACTGACGGTGTTGCAACTAATGAAAAACTGTTTTTT.

This clonotype was detected many times. The chain recombines TRBV7-6 with TRBJ2-2; 8 bases are a match to TRBD2. Germline V gene lookup returns CDR1 SGHVS and CDR2 FNYEAQ. Trimming removed 5 bases from V and 6 bases from J; junction bases left unmatched: 11. The CDR3 length is 16 residues. The CDR3 loop is CASSPDGTSLAGELFF. CDR3 sequence (DNA): TGTGCCAGCAGCCCAGACGGGACTAGTCTTGCCGGGGAGCTGTTTTTT.

This clonotype was observed a few times. This chain uses TRBV6-6 with TRBJ2-1; 10 positions agree with TRBD2. Germline CDR1 MNHNY, CDR2 SVGAGI (reference sequence). Trimming took 5 bases from V and 5 from J; bases not matched to a gene: 6. The CDR3 totals 15 residues. This chain's CDR3 is CASSQREGPHNEQFF. In DNA, the CDR3 is TGTGCCAGCAGTCAGCGGGAGGGCCCTCACAATGAGCAGTTCTTC.

There are a few counts of this clonotype. J is TRBJ2-5 and V is TRBV3-1, with unresolved D. From germline, CDR1 is LGHDT and CDR2 YNNKEL (reference sequence). V dropped 1 base and J dropped 4 bases, with 19 bases sitting between them. The CDR3 sequence is 17 residues long. The CDR3 region has the DNA TGTGCCAGCAGCCAAGCATACGACACCCGCCGCACAGAGACCCAGTACTTC. This gives the protein CASSQAYDTRRTETQYF.

In its sample, this clonotype was seen many times. V and J are TRBV6-2 or TRBV6-3 and TRBJ2-2; 10 bases line up with TRBD1. From germline, CDR1 is MNHEY and CDR2 SVGEGT. The CDR3 length is 17 residues. J lost 5 bases, V lost 2 bases, and 8 bases had no gene match. The CDR3 DNA reads TGTGCCAGCAGTTACCCCCGGGACAGGGGCTATACCGGGGAGCTGTTTTTT. It is translated as CASSYPRDRGYTGELFF.